This T cell receptor beta chain was identified in a study of blood T cell repertoires in COVID-19. Study as a whole: The United States, Italy and Spain provided the acute and convalescent COVID-19 samples. Nucleic acid was either cDNA or gDNA, and it came from T cells, B-cell-depleted T cells, or PBMCs.

The table lists this clone with a count of one. Those who participated ranged in age from about 18 to 89 years and resided in 20 to 25 US areas. Recovered Cohort 3 donors showed two negative PCRs, clearance, or symptom resolution. Germline assignment: CDR1 KGHSH and CDR2 LQKENI. This CDR3 region has 15 residues. Trimming at V came to 5 bases and at J to 8 bases, leaving 13 bases not matched to a gene. Method: immunoSEQ multiplex PCR; TCRdb's copy keeps in-frame clones and lacks some. This sample yields 170,000 or so clones, of which roughly 87% are seen a single time; more than 6.5% belongs to the top ten.

The TCR sequence derives from a woman aged 45-60 years who had recovered from COVID-19. Material for sequencing was PBMCs or T cells enriched from blood (not recorded which). The genes are TRBV18 and TRBJ1-2; 8 nucleotides line up with TRBD1. The DNA of the CDR3 is TGTGCCAGCTCATCCGGGACAGGAGGTATCGGCGGCTACACCTTC. It translates to CASSSGTGGIGGYTF.